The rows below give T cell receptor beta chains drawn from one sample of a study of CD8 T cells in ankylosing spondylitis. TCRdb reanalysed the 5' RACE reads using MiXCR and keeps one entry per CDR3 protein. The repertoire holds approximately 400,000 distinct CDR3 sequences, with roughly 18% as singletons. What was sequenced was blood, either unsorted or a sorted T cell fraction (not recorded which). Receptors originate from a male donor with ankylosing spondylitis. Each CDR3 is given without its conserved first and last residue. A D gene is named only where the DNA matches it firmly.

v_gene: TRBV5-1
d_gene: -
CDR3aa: ASSWGNQETQY

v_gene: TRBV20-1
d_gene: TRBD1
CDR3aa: SARSGGAAGNTIY

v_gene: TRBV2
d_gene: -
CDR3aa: ASSAGSTEAF

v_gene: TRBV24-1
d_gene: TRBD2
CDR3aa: ATSVAGGGYNEQF

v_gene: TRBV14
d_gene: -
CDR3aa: ASSQSKGETQY

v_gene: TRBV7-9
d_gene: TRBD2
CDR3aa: ASSTTSGPQY

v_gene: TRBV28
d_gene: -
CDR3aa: ASSLLDNQPQH

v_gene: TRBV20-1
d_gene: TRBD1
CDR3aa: SARDRPSGNTIY

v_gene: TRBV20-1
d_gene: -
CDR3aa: SVRMGLNEQY

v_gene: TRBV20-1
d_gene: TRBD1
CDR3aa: SARGRPHQGDKNIQY

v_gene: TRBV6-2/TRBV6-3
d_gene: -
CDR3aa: ASRRTGRSSYEQY

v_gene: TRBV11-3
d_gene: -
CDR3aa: ASSSVSRADNEQF

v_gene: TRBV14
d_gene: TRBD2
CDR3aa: ASSQTPSGRQDTQY

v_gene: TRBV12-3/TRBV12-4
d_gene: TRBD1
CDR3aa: ASSFVTGGEQF

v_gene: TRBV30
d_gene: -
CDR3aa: AWKGEGNTEAF

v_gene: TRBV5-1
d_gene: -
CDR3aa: ASSLGDYNYNEQF

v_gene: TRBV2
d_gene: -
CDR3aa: ASSDRQGGSYEQY

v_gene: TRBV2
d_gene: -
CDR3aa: ASSNNGNTIY

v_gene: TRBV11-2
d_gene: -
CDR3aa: ASSLGFLELF

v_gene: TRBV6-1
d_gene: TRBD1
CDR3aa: ATIDRGLSDEQY

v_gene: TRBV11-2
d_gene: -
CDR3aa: ASSLVTGITEQY

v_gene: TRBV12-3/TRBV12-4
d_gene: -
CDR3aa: ASSRGRVSDTQY

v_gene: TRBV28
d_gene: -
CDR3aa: ASSRRGVPQETQY

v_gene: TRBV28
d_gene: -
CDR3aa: ASSLPGPQF

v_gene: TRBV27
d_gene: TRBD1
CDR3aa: ASSERGLGEKLF

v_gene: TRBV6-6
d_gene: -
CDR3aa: ASRREDTEAF

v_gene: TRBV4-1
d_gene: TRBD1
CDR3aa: ASRPKVYRGDTGELF

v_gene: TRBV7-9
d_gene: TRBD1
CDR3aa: ASSAGTDNSPLH

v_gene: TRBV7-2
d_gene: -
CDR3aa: ASSLSGGGYT

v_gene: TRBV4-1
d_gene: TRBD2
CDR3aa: ASSRLAFGEDTQY

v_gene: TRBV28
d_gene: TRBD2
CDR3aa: ASSPHGSGRADNEQF

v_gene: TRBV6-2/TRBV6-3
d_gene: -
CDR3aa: ASSYRGPGADTQY

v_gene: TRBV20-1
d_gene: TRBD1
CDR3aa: SASPGQGGNQPQH

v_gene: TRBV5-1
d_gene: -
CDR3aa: ASSLGTPVAEAF

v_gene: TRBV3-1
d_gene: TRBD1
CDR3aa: ASRDRVGTEAF

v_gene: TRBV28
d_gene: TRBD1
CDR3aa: ASSSTGGYRDTEAF

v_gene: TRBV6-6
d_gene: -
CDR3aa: AGGESADTQY

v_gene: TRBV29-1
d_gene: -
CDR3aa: SVRNSNQPQH

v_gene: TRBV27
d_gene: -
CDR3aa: ASSPLANIDSTNEKQF